These 7 T cell receptor beta chains originate from one sample sequenced in a study of technical replicates of blood from several donors. Clones were sequenced by immunoSEQ multiplex PCR, and TCRdb holds only the in-frame ones, with some missing. The data show under 100,000 clones, under 97% seen once. Sequences were obtained from T cells isolated from PBMCs. Receptors originate from a human donor in good health.

V gene TRBV7-9 combines with J gene TRBJ2-1; possible D gene TRBD2, 6 bases. The germline V and J ends were trimmed by 1 base and 2 bases, with 9 bases remaining between them. Germline loops: CDR1 SEHNR, CDR2 FQNEAQ (reference sequence). The CDR3 is 15 amino acids. The CDR3 protein is CASSLEGGAYNEQFF. The CDR3 DNA reads TGTGCCAGCAGCTTAGAAGGCGGGGCCTACAATGAGCAGTTCTTC.

The V call is TRBV10-2, the J call TRBJ1-2; D might be TRBD1 (5 bases). Trimming left V 4 bases short and J 2 bases short, with 11 bases between. The germline V gene encodes CDR1 WSHSY and CDR2 SAAADI. This CDR3 comprises 14 residues. CDR3 coding DNA: TGCGCCAGCAGTGTCTCGGCAGGGAACTATGGCTACACCTTC. Residues: CASSVSAGNYGYTF.

The gene calls are TRBV9 and TRBJ1-2; unclear D gene. Trimming took off 4 bases at V and 1 base at J, with 11 bases between the two ends. The CDR3 totals 14 residues. Germline V CDR1 and CDR2: SGDLS, YYNGEE. The chain's CDR3 is CASSPGDINYGYTF. In nucleotides, the CDR3 is TGTGCCAGCAGCCCGGGAGACATTAACTATGGCTACACCTTC.

The J gene is TRBJ1-5, the V gene TRBV15; 8 bases are shared with TRBD1. CDR1 is LNHNV and CDR2 is YYDKDF in the germline V gene (reference sequence). With V trimmed by 2 bases and J by 0 bases, 3 bases remained unmatched. This CDR3 has 16 amino acids. Here the CDR3 reads CATSRRTGYSNQPQHF. In DNA form, the CDR3 reads TGTGCCACCAGCAGAAGGACAGGGTATAGCAATCAGCCCCAGCATTTT. Supplemented by reference TRBV15 and TRBJ1-5, the full variable domain reads DAMVIQNPRYQVTQFGKPVTLSCSQTLNHNVMYWYQQKSSQAPKLLFHYYDKDFNNEADTPDNFQSRRPNTSFCFLDIRSPGLGDTAMYLCATSRRTGYSNQPQHFGDGTRLSIL.

The rearrangement uses TRBV4-1 and TRBJ1-1; D might be TRBD1 (5 bases). This CDR3 spans 14 amino acids. Germline CDR1 is MGHRA and CDR2 is YSYEKL. The V and J ends lost 1 base and 5 bases respectively, with 11 bases between them. In DNA form, the CDR3 reads TGCGCCAGCAGCCAAGCAGACAGAAGGACTGAAGCTTTCTTT. Its translation is CASSQADRRTEAFF.

V and J are TRBV30 and TRBJ2-5, with D possibly matching TRBD1 (7 bases). The CDR3 loop spans 14 amino acids. Germline loops: CDR1 GTSNPN, CDR2 SVGIG (reference sequence). Between the trimmed V and J ends, which lost 0 bases and 5 bases, there was a span of 13 bases. CDR3 region: CAWSVQTGRETQYF. The CDR3, as DNA: TGTGCCTGGAGTGTACAGACAGGGAGGGAGACCCAGTACTTC.

The rearrangement uses TRBV15 and TRBJ1-1, with TRBD1 as a possible D gene (6 bases). This CDR3 has 18 residues. V lost 1 base to trimming and J lost 3 bases, with 21 bases between them. In germline, CDR1 is LNHNV, CDR2 YYDKDF (reference sequence). CDR3 nucleotides: TGTGCCACCAGCAGAGTATCATCAGGGGCCGGCCCGGACACTGAAGCTTTCTTT. Its protein product is CATSRVSSGAGPDTEAFF.